These 18 T cell receptor beta chains were all obtained from the same sample, sequenced in a study of human T cells and chemical hapten exposure. Time point in this sample: pre-sensitization, week 0. The treatment is: therapeutic diphenylcyclopropenone sensitization with weekly scalp DPC. One entry per CDR3 protein results from TCRdb running MiXCR on the RACE reads. The sample lists roughly 110,000 distinct CDR3 sequences, more than 10% occurring once. Sequencing used whole blood, obtained in connection with sensitization to the hapten diphenylcyclopropenone (DPC). Source of these receptors: a woman aged 45-59 years with alopecia areata. Some clones in this sample may be carry-over from other donors' samples.

This clonotype was seen more than once but under ten times. The chain recombines TRBV10-3 with TRBJ2-3; maybe TRBD2 (6 bases). Germline V lookup: CDR1 ENHRY, CDR2 SYGVKD. The CDR3 spans 15 residues. V was pared by 0 bases and J by 2 bases, with 9 bases between. In DNA, the CDR3 is TGTGCCATCAGTGAGTCTAGCGGCACCACAGATACGCAGTATTTT. It translates to CAISESSGTTDTQYF.

Comment on this clonotype: Likely a read error: the CDR3 ends without its conserved phenylalanine or tryptophan. Because the CDR3's place on the DNA is in doubt, the DNA is left out and the CDR3 is given as listed by TCRdb. The chain links TRBV6-1 to TRBJ2-3; TRBD1, the D gene given by the table, was not confirmed from the DNA. The CDR3 region is 13 residues in length, termini included. The germline CDR1 and CDR2 sequences are MNHNS and SASEGT. This CDR3 is CASSESSGGARVR.

The CDR3 DNA is TGTGCCAGCAGCCCCGAGTCGGAGACCCAGTACTTC. This translates into CASSPESETQYF. V is TRBV7-6 and J is TRBJ2-5; D uncertain. This CDR3 region has 12 residues. Germline assignment: CDR1 SGHVS and CDR2 FNYEAQ. V was clipped by 5 bases and J by 5 bases, with 9 bases between them.

This clonotype was counted a few times. The chain employs TRBV28 and TRBJ1-5; D is uncertain. The germline V and J ends were trimmed by 7 bases and 9 bases, with 19 bases remaining between them. The CDR3 contains 14 residues. The germline gives CDR1 MDHEN, CDR2 SYDVKM. The CDR3 is CASITTREGRPQHF. Here the CDR3 DNA reads TGTGCCAGCATCACCACCCGGGAAGGCCGGCCCCAGCATTTT.

This clonotype was recorded many times. The rearrangement uses TRBV7-9 and TRBJ2-2; no definite D call. V gave up 5 bases and J gave up 6 bases, with 13 bases separating them. The germline V gene encodes CDR1 SEHNR and CDR2 FQNEAQ (reference sequence). This CDR3 comprises 14 residues. Here the CDR3 reads CASSLPKPAGELFF. The CDR3, as DNA: TGTGCCAGCAGCCTCCCGAAACCAGCCGGGGAGCTGTTTTTT.

The gene calls are TRBV14 and TRBJ2-7, with D perhaps assigned TRBD1 or TRBD2 (6 bases each). The length of the CDR3 is 15 residues. V was clipped by 5 bases and J by 2 bases, with 16 bases between them. The germline V gene encodes CDR1 SGHDN and CDR2 FVKESK. This chain's CDR3 is CASSEGGFPPYEQYF. The CDR3 bases are TGTGCCAGCAGCGAAGGGGGGTTCCCTCCCTACGAGCAGTACTTC.

This clonotype was picked up many times. The chain links TRBV29-1 to TRBJ1-5; 12 bases agree with TRBD1. The ends lost 7 bases at V and 7 bases at J; junction bases unmatched: 2. CDR1 is SQVTM, CDR2 ANQGSEA, per germline. This CDR3 has 12 amino acids. CDR3 region: CSAGTGGQPQHF. The CDR3 bases are TGCAGCGCCGGGACAGGGGGCCAGCCCCAGCATTTT. The full variable domain, with the rest looked up from reference TRBV29-1 and TRBJ1-5, is SAVISQKPSRDICQRGTSLTIQCQVDSQVTMMFWYRQQPGQSLTLIATANQGSEATYESGFVIDKFPISRPNLTFSTLTVSNMSPEDSSIYLCSAGTGGQPQHFGDGTRLSIL.

The rearrangement links TRBV28 to TRBJ2-7; TRBD1 matches at 7 bases. The CDR3 length is 13 residues. The J segment lost 3 bases and the V segment lost 4 bases, leaving 3 bases of the junction unmatched. In germline, CDR1 is MDHEN, CDR2 SYDVKM. CDR3 DNA sequence: TGTGCCAGCAGTTACGGACAGGACTACGAGCAGTACTTC. Its protein product is CASSYGQDYEQYF.

This clonotype was picked up a small number of times. The chain links TRBV5-1 to TRBJ2-3; D may match TRBD1 or TRBD2 (5 bases each). Trimming took off 8 bases at V and 2 bases at J, with 9 bases between the two ends. The CDR3 runs to 12 residues. From germline, CDR1 is SGHRS and CDR2 YFSETQ. This chain's CDR3 is CASWDATDTQYF. In DNA, the CDR3 is TGCGCCAGTTGGGACGCCACAGATACGCAGTATTTT. Full variable domain (missing parts from reference TRBV5-1 and TRBJ2-3): KAGVTQTPRYLIKTRGQQVTLSCSPISGHRSVSWYQQTPGQGLQFLFEYFSETQRNKGNFPGRFSGRQFSNSRSEMNVSTLELGDSALYLCASWDATDTQYFGPGTRLTVL.

V gene TRBV10-3 combines with J gene TRBJ2-7; D not certain. CDR1 ENHRY and CDR2 SYGVKD come from the germline V gene. The CDR3 runs 15 residues. Trimming left V 0 bases short and J 0 bases short, with 9 bases between. The CDR3 is CAISESVTVSYEQYF. The DNA of the CDR3 is TGTGCCATCAGTGAGTCCGTAACAGTCTCCTACGAGCAGTACTTC.

The sample holds many counts of this clonotype. The chain employs TRBV18 and TRBJ2-7, with a tentative D call TRBD1 (8 bases). The CDR3 loop spans 13 amino acids. Germline CDR1 reads KGHSH; CDR2 reads LQKENI. V was cut by 3 bases and J by 6 bases, with 12 bases left in between. The DNA of the CDR3 is TGTGCCAGCTCACCGGACAGGGAGGGCGAGCAGTACTTC. Protein sequence: CASSPDREGEQYF.

The rearrangement links TRBV12-3 or TRBV12-4 to TRBJ1-1; D unclear. The CDR3 contains 11 residues. Trimming removed 5 bases from V and 8 bases from J, with 9 bases in between. The CDR3 DNA is TGTGCCAGCAGTCTCGGGATGGAAGCTTTCTTT. The encoded protein is CASSLGMEAFF.

This clonotype was detected ten times or more. The V call is TRBV7-8, the J call TRBJ2-2, with D hard to call. The CDR3 sequence is 17 residues long. CDR1 and CDR2 (germline): SGHVS, FQNEAQ. The V end was cut by 3 bases, the J end by 5 bases, with 19 bases between. Here the CDR3 reads CASSFVAVGRITGELFF. The CDR3 coding sequence is TGTGCCAGCAGCTTCGTAGCCGTTGGACGGATTACCGGGGAGCTGTTTTTT.

This rearrangement joins TRBV7-9 to TRBJ1-2; tentatively, D is TRBD1 (6 bases). Germline V gene lookup returns CDR1 SEHNR and CDR2 FQNEAQ (reference sequence). The CDR3 loop spans 16 amino acids. V dropped 3 bases and J dropped 4 bases, with 18 bases sitting between them. CDR3 sequence: CASSLPEGVTRYGYTF. DNA for the CDR3: TGTGCCAGCAGCTTGCCCGAGGGGGTAACGCGCTATGGCTACACCTTC.

In this sample, this clonotype turned up a few times. The genes are TRBV5-8 and TRBJ2-5, with 7 bases identical to TRBD1. With 4 bases clipped from V and 1 base from J, the junction kept 7 bases outside the gene matches. CDR1 is SGHTS, CDR2 YDEGEE, per germline. There are 15 residues in the CDR3. CDR3 region: CASSKWDRRQETQYF. The CDR3 DNA is TGTGCCAGCAGCAAGTGGGACAGACGCCAAGAGACCCAGTACTTC.

This clonotype was picked up a small number of times. The chain recombines TRBV6-2 or TRBV6-3 with TRBJ1-1; D not resolved. Germline V gene sequence: CDR1 MNHEY, CDR2 SVGEGT. With 2 bases removed from V and 1 base from J, the gap between germline ends came to 5 bases. CDR3 size: 13 residues. In DNA, the CDR3 is TGTGCCAGCAGTTACCTTGGGAACACTGAAGCTTTCTTT. Encoded protein: CASSYLGNTEAFF.

This clonotype turned up a few times. V and J are TRBV20-1 and TRBJ2-1; TRBD2 aligns across 13 bases. J gave up 7 bases and V 5 bases, and 11 bases lay outside the gene matches. The germline V gene encodes CDR1 DFQATT and CDR2 SNEGSKA (reference sequence). The CDR3 has 16 residues. CDR3 region: CSASRTSGGTWNEQFF. The CDR3 nucleotides are TGCAGTGCTTCCCGGACTAGCGGGGGCACGTGGAATGAGCAGTTCTTC.

This chain links TRBV20-1 with TRBJ1-5; 9 positions agree with TRBD1. Germline V gene data show CDR1 as DFQATT and CDR2 as SNEGSKA (reference sequence). The CDR3 covers 15 residues. The V segment lost 0 bases and the J segment 6 bases; nucleotides outside the gene matches: 6. DNA for the CDR3: TGCAGTGCTAGAGATACGGGACAGGGATCTCAGCCCCAGCATTTT. As protein: CSARDTGQGSQPQHF.